The 14 T cell receptor beta chains listed next were all sequenced from one sample in a study of monozygotic twins with inflammatory bowel disease. TCRdb reprocessed the 5' RACE reads, with one entry per CDR3 protein and no DNA. The sample includes 300,000 to 350,000 distinct CDR3 sequences. What was sequenced was blood. All receptors derive from a human donor with ulcerative colitis or Crohn's disease, or a healthy co-twin of an affected twin (not recorded which).

This chain uses TRBV11-1 with TRBJ2-1; TCRdb selects TRBD2, and the lack of DNA leaves this call unchecked. The CDR3 sequence is 12 residues long. Germline loops: CDR1 SGHAT, CDR2 FQDESV (reference sequence). The CDR3 reads CASSDTSGEQFF.

The chain is built from TRBV27 and TRBJ1-4; the TCRdb D gene call, TRBD1, has no DNA to confirm it. This CDR3 contains 15 residues. CDR1 MNHEY and CDR2 SMNVEV come from the germline V gene (reference sequence). CDR3 protein: CASSPIRGVNEKLFF.

The chain carries TRBV5-1 and TRBJ2-1; TCRdb picks TRBD1, but there is no DNA to check that call. Germline CDR1 and CDR2: SGHRS and YFSETQ. CDR3 length equals 14 residues. The chain's CDR3 is CASSFTDNYNEQFF.

J is TRBJ2-7 and V is TRBV7-2; TCRdb picks TRBD2, but there is no DNA to check that call. CDR3 size: 15 residues. Germline CDR1 SGHTA, CDR2 FQGNSA. This CDR3 reads CASSRWGGGHYEQYF.

This chain connects TRBV5-1 to TRBJ1-4; there is no DNA to check the TCRdb D call of TRBD1. The CDR3 runs to 17 residues. The germline gives CDR1 SGHRS, CDR2 YFSETQ. The CDR3 protein is CASSSGQRITTNEKLFF.

V usage is TRBV28 and J usage is TRBJ2-5; TCRdb's D gene call, TRBD2, goes unchecked for lack of DNA. The CDR3 contains 14 residues. CDR1 is MDHEN and CDR2 is SYDVKM in the germline V gene. The chain's CDR3 is CASSLPLSGGAQYF.

V usage is TRBV6-2 or TRBV6-3 and J usage is TRBJ2-7. The CDR3 loop spans 15 amino acids. CDR1 MNHEY and CDR2 SVGEGT come from the germline V gene. CDR3 sequence: CASRKTETSFYEQYF.

The chain joins TRBV5-1 to TRBJ2-3. The CDR3 runs to 14 residues. The germline V gene encodes CDR1 SGHRS and CDR2 YFSETQ. The CDR3 reads CASSLNLATDTQYF.

This chain's CDR3 is CASSSPPYLVVTYNEQFF. The gene calls are TRBV6-2 or TRBV6-3 and TRBJ2-1; TCRdb's assignment of TRBD2 cannot be checked, as there is no DNA. The V gene's germline CDR1 is MNHEY and CDR2 SVGEGT. The CDR3 covers 18 residues.

The CDR3 reads CASSPGTARNEKLFF. The V and J genes are TRBV10-1 and TRBJ1-4; TCRdb names TRBD1, which stays unverified in the absence of DNA. Germline-derived CDR1 and CDR2 are WNHNN and SYGVQD (reference sequence). This CDR3 spans 15 amino acids.

The chain joins TRBV29-1 to TRBJ1-2; TCRdb's assignment of TRBD1 cannot be checked, as there is no DNA. Germline-derived CDR1 and CDR2 are SQVTM and ANQGSEA. The length of the CDR3 is 12 residues. CDR3: CSVSAGATGYTF.

The gene calls are TRBV19 and TRBJ1-1; checking the TCRdb D call of TRBD1 is not possible without DNA. Germline values: CDR1 LNHDA, CDR2 SQIVND (reference sequence). The CDR3 spans 15 residues. The CDR3 here is CASNHPDRSNTEAFF.

The chain uses TRBV12-3 or TRBV12-4 and TRBJ1-2; without DNA, the TCRdb call of TRBD1 cannot be checked. The CDR3 runs 13 residues. This CDR3 is CASRPGQKGGYTF.

The chain combines TRBV19 with TRBJ2-7; the TCRdb D gene call, TRBD1, has no DNA to confirm it. The CDR3 is 15 residues long. Per germline, CDR1 LNHDA and CDR2 SQIVND (reference sequence). This CDR3 is CASSEPGQAMYEQYF.